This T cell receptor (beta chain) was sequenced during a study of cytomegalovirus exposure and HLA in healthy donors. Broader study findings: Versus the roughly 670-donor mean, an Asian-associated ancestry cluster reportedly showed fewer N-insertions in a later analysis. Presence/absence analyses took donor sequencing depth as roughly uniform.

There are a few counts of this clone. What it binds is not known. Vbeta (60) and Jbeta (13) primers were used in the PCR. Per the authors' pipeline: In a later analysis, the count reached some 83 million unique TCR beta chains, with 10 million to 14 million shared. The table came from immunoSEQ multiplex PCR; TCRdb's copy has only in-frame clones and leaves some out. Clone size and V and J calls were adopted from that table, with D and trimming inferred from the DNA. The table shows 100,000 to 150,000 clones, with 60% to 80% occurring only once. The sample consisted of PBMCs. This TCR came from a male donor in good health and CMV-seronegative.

The CDR3 nucleotides are TGCAGCGTTGAAGTAGGATACGGGACAGGGGGCTACGAGCAGTACTTC. This encodes CSVEVGYGTGGYEQYF. The V call is TRBV29-1, the J call TRBJ2-7, with 11 bases matching TRBD1. J gave up 3 bases and V 1 base, and 8 bases lay outside the gene matches. The length of the CDR3 is 16 residues. CDR1 and CDR2 (germline): SQVTM, ANQGSEA.